This entry is about one T cell receptor beta chain. The data stem from a study of shared clonotypes between healthy human individuals. CD45RO-negative, CCR7-positively selected cells formed the naive CD8 fraction, excluding terminally differentiated effector memory CD45RA+ cells. Genomic DNA (from each subset) was split evenly across several immunoSEQ plates. TCRdb's copy holds only in-frame clones and misses some; the assay was immunoSEQ multiplex PCR. The table shows about 2.1 million clones, with around 93% occurring only once. The TCR was taken from a man aged 18 to 35 in good health. Some clones in this sample may be carry-over from other donors' samples. The sequenced material came from naive CD8+ T cells from PBMCs.

The CDR3 sequence is CASSPRGGDGTEAFF. In DNA, the CDR3 is TGCGCCAGCAGCCCGCGGGGGGGCGACGGCACTGAAGCTTTCTTT. The chain recombines TRBV5-1 with TRBJ1-1, with D perhaps TRBD1 (6 bases). The germline V gene has CDR1 SGHRS and CDR2 YFSETQ. The CDR3 spans 15 residues. The V gene lost 4 bases and the J gene lost 4 bases, with 17 bases spanning the gap.